A selection of T cell receptor beta chains follows, all from one sample in a study of CD8 T cells in ankylosing spondylitis. TCRdb used MiXCR to reprocess the 5' RACE reads, holding one entry per CDR3 protein. The table has approximately 31,000 distinct CDR3 sequences, roughly 33% seen once. The material sequenced was synovial fluid, either unsorted or a sorted T cell fraction (not recorded which). The source of these receptors is a male donor with ankylosing spondylitis. CDR3s include the opening cysteine and the closing phenylalanine or tryptophan. D genes are given only for firm matches. Size values are once, few and many counts, or a class for expanded clones, and some rows have none.

CDR3aa: CASSYSSDIFKYNEQFF
CDR3nt: TGTGCCAGCAGTTACTCTTCCGACATATTTAAGTACAATGAGCAGTTCTTC
d_gene: -
j_gene: TRBJ2-1
v_gene: TRBV6-5
len: 17
abundance: few

CDR3aa: CASSQGGSGANVLTF
CDR3nt: TGTGCCAGCAGTCAGGGGGGAAGTGGGGCCAACGTCCTGACTTTC
d_gene: -
j_gene: TRBJ2-6
v_gene: TRBV6-4
len: 15
abundance: few

CDR3aa: CSGQSRDSGQETQYF
CDR3nt: TGCAGCGGGCAATCTCGGGACTCCGGCCAAGAGACCCAGTACTTC
d_gene: -
j_gene: TRBJ2-5
v_gene: TRBV29-1
len: 15
abundance: few

CDR3aa: CASSLLDRSQSTDTQYF
CDR3nt: TGTGCCAGCAGTTTACTAGATAGGTCGCAGAGCACAGATACGCAGTATTTT
d_gene: -
j_gene: TRBJ2-3
v_gene: TRBV27
len: 17
abundance: few

CDR3aa: CASSRTEAKNIQYF
CDR3nt: TGTGCCAGCAGTCGGACAGAGGCCAAAAACATTCAGTACTTC
d_gene: -
j_gene: TRBJ2-4
v_gene: TRBV14
len: 14
abundance: many

CDR3aa: CASSPGTSGPYEQYF
CDR3nt: TGTGCCAGCAGCCCTGGGACTAGCGGCCCCTACGAGCAGTACTTC
d_gene: TRBD2
j_gene: TRBJ2-7
v_gene: TRBV3-1
len: 15
abundance: many

CDR3aa: CATSDSAPTSGFFDEQFF
CDR3nt: TGTGCCACCAGTGATTCCGCTCCGACTAGCGGATTTTTCGATGAGCAGTTCTTC
d_gene: TRBD2
j_gene: TRBJ2-1
v_gene: TRBV24-1
len: 18
abundance: many

CDR3aa: CSAIFPGTYGYTF
CDR3nt: TGCAGTGCCATATTTCCGGGAACCTATGGCTACACCTTC
d_gene: -
j_gene: TRBJ1-2
v_gene: TRBV20-1
len: 13
abundance: many

CDR3aa: CASSLWSGDTQYF
CDR3nt: TGCGCCAGCAGCTTGTGGTCTGGAGATACGCAGTATTTT
d_gene: -
j_gene: TRBJ2-3
v_gene: TRBV5-1
len: 13
abundance: many

CDR3aa: CASSDYPYNEQFF
CDR3nt: TGTGCCAGCAGCGACTACCCCTACAATGAGCAGTTCTTC
d_gene: -
j_gene: TRBJ2-1
v_gene: TRBV14
len: 13
abundance: -

CDR3aa: CASSRGTSGSYNEQFF
CDR3nt: TGTGCCAGCAGCCGAGGGACTAGCGGCTCCTACAATGAGCAGTTCTTC
d_gene: TRBD2
j_gene: TRBJ2-1
v_gene: TRBV7-2
len: 16
abundance: few

CDR3aa: CAISEPTSGRINEQFF
CDR3nt: TGTGCCATCAGTGAGCCTACTAGCGGGAGGATCAATGAGCAGTTCTTC
d_gene: TRBD2
j_gene: TRBJ2-1
v_gene: TRBV10-3
len: 16
abundance: -

CDR3aa: CSARDDGNSYEQYF
CDR3nt: TGCAGTGCTAGAGATGACGGGAACTCCTACGAGCAGTACTTC
d_gene: -
j_gene: TRBJ2-7
v_gene: TRBV20-1
len: 14
abundance: -

CDR3aa: CASSLVNEGARNTEAFF
CDR3nt: TGTGCCAGCAGTTTAGTGAACGAGGGAGCCCGGAACACTGAAGCTTTCTTT
d_gene: -
j_gene: TRBJ1-1
v_gene: TRBV27
len: 17
abundance: few

CDR3aa: CASSEGDRGIYNEQFF
CDR3nt: TGTGCCAGCAGCGAAGGGGACAGGGGAATCTACAATGAGCAGTTCTTC
d_gene: TRBD1
j_gene: TRBJ2-1
v_gene: TRBV5-6
len: 16
abundance: few

CDR3aa: CSAVDRNTGELFF
CDR3nt: TGCAGCGCCGTCGACAGAAACACCGGGGAGCTGTTTTTT
d_gene: -
j_gene: TRBJ2-2
v_gene: TRBV29-1
len: 13
abundance: many

CDR3aa: CAISDRLAGGWTGELFF
CDR3nt: TGTGCCATCAGTGATCGGCTAGCGGGTGGATGGACCGGGGAGCTGTTTTTT
d_gene: TRBD2
j_gene: TRBJ2-2
v_gene: TRBV10-3
len: 17
abundance: -

CDR3aa: CASRPGTGSSTDTQYF
CDR3nt: TGTGCCAGCAGACCCGGGACAGGGTCTAGCACAGATACGCAGTATTTT
d_gene: TRBD1
j_gene: TRBJ2-3
v_gene: TRBV2
len: 16
abundance: many

CDR3aa: CSARSGGDLYEQYF
CDR3nt: TGCAGTGCTAGAAGTGGCGGGGACCTCTACGAGCAGTACTTC
d_gene: -
j_gene: TRBJ2-7
v_gene: TRBV20-1
len: 14
abundance: -

CDR3aa: CASSLDGGDQPQHF
CDR3nt: TGTGCCAGCAGCTTAGATGGAGGGGATCAGCCCCAGCATTTT
d_gene: -
j_gene: TRBJ1-5
v_gene: TRBV11-2
len: 14
abundance: few